This T cell receptor (beta chain) originates from a study of beta chain features in type 1 diabetes. Overall study results and limits: The cDNA sequencing approach could over-represent high-TCR-expressing cells. Shortening that was moderate but significant affected the TCRB CDR3s of Type 1 diabetes patients in all four CD4+ subsets. Compared with healthy donors, patients appeared to share more similar naive, central memory and regulatory TCRB repertoires.

Every isolated RNA sample was fully reverse transcribed, so sequencing captured expressed TCRB transcripts. Generated by immunoSEQ multiplex PCR, the TCRdb table keeps only in-frame clones and is missing some. The data hold approximately 260,000 clones, with approximately 25% observed a single time. Germline values: CDR1 SGHTA, CDR2 FQGTGA. The CDR3 length is 16 residues. V was clipped by 2 bases and J by 4 bases; unmatched bases: 5. The authors obtained over 98% purity in all sorted populations. This clone has more than one count but fewer than ten. What it recognizes is unknown. This receptor was identified in a woman younger than 45 with type 1 diabetes. Input material: naive CD4+ T cells from blood. The rearrangement joins TRBV7-3 to TRBJ2-2; 9 bases are a match to TRBD2. CDR3 sequence (DNA): TGTGCCAGCAGCTTAGTAGCGGGAGCGACCACCGGGGAGCTGTTTTTT. This codes for CASSLVAGATTGELFF.